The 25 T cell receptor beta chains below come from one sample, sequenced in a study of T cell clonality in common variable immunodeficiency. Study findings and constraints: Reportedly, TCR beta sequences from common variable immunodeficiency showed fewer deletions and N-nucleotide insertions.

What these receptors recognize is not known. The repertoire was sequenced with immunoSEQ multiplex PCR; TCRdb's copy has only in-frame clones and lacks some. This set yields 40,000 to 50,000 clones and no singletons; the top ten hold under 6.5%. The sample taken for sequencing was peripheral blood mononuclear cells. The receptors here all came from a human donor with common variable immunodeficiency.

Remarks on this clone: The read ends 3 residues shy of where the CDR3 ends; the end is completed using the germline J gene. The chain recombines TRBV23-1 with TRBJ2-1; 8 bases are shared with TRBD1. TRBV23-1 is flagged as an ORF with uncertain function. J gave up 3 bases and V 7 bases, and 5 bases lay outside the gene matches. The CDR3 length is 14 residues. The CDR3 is CASTNRGFYNEQFF. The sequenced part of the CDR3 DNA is TGCGCCAGCACTAACAGGGGGTTCTACAATGAG.

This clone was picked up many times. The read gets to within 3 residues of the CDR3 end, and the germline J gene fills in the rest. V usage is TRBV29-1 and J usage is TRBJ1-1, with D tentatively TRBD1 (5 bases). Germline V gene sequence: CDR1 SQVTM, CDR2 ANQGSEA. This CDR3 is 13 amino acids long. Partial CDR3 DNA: TGCAGCGTTGACGAAGGGGAATGGTCTGCA. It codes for CSVDEGEWSA. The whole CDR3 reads CSVDEGEWSAAFF. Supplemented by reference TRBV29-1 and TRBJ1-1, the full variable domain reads SAVISQKPSRDICQRGTSLTIQCQVDSQVTMMFWYRQQPGQSLTLIATANQGSEATYESGFVIDKFPISRPNLTFSTLTVSNMSPEDSSIYLCSVDEGEWSAAFFGQGTRLTVV.

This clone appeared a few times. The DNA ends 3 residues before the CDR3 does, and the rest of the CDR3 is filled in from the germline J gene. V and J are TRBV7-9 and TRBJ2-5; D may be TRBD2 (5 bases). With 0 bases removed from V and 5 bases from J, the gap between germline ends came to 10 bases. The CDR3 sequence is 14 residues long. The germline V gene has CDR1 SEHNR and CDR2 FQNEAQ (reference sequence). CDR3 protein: CASSLAGGGETQYF. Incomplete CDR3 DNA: TGTGCCAGCAGCTTAGCTGGCGGAGGCGAGACC.

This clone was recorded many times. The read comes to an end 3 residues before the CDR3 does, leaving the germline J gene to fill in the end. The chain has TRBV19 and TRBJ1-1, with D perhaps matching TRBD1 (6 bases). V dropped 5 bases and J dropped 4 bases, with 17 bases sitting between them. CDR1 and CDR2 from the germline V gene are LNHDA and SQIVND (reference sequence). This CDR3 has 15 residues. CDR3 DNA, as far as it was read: TGTGCCAGTAGTTATTCCGACCAGGGGCTCACTGAA. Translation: CASSYSDQGLTE. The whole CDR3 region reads CASSYSDQGLTEAFF.

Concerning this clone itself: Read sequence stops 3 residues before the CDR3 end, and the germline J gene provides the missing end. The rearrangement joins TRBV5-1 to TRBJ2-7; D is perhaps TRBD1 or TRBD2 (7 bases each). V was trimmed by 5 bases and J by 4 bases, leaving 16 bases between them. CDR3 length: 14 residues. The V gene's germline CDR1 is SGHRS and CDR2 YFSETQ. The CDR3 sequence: CASSPGRDSYEQYF. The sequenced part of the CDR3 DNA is TGCGCCAGCAGTCCTGGGAGGGACAGTTACGAG.

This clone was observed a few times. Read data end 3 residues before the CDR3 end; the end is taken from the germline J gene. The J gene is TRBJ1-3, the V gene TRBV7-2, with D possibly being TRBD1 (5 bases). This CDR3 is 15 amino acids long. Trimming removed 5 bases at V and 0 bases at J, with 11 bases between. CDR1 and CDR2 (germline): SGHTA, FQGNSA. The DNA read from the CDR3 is TGTGCCAGCAGCAGAGGGGTGAGCTCTGGAAACACC. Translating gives CASSRGVSSGNT. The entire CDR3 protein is CASSRGVSSGNTIYF.

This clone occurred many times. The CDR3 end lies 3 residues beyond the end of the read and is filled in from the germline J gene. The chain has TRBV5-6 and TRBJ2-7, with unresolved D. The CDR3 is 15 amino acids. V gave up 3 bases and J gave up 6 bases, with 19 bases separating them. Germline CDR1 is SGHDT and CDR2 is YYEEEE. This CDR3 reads CASSYFWALRSEQYF. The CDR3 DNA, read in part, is TGTGCCAGCAGCTATTTTTGGGCTCTACGTAGCGAG.

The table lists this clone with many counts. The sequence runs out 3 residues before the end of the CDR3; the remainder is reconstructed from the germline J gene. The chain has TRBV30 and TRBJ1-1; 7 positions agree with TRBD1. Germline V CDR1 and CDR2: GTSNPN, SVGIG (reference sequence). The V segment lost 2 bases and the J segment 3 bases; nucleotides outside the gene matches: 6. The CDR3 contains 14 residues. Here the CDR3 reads CAWSPGQEYTEAFF. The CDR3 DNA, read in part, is TGTGCCTGGAGTCCCGGACAGGAGTACACTGAA.

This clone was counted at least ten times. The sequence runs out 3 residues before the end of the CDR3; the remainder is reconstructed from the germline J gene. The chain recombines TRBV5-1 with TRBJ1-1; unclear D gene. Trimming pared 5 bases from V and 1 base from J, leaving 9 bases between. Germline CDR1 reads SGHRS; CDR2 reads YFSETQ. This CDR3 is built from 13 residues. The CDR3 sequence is CASSSPRNTEAFF. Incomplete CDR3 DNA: TGCGCCAGCAGTTCTCCGCGGAACACTGAA. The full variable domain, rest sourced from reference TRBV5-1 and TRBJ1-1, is KAGVTQTPRYLIKTRGQQVTLSCSPISGHRSVSWYQQTPGQGLQFLFEYFSETQRNKGNFPGRFSGRQFSNSRSEMNVSTLELGDSALYLCASSSPRNTEAFFGQGTRLTVV.

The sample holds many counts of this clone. The sequenced CDR3 bases are TGTGCCAGCAGAGCCGGGACAGTTAGCAATCAGCCC. Translated: CASRAGTVSNQP. The CDR3 in its entirety is CASRAGTVSNQPQHF. The chain couples TRBV27 to TRBJ1-5; 7 positions agree with TRBD1. The read gets to within 3 residues of the CDR3 end, and the germline J gene fills in the rest. There are 15 residues in the CDR3. J gave up 0 bases and V 6 bases, and 5 bases lay outside the gene matches. Germline V CDR1 and CDR2: MNHEY, SMNVEV (reference sequence).

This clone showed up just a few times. The sequenced CDR3 bases are TGTGCCAGCTCACCACCGGTTAAGCTCTATGGC. It codes for CASSPPVKLYG. The whole CDR3 sequence is CASSPPVKLYGYTF. The chain uses TRBV18 and TRBJ1-2; D gene uncertain. The sequenced fragment ends 3 residues before the CDR3 boundary, so the rest is inferred from the germline J gene. Germline V CDR1 and CDR2: KGHSH, LQKENI. The V and J ends lost 0 bases and 4 bases respectively, with 9 bases between them. The CDR3 runs to 14 residues.

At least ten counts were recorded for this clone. CDR3 amino acids: CAWETGGDGTEAFF. The sequenced part of the CDR3 DNA is TGTGCCTGGGAAACAGGGGGCGACGGAACTGAA. The chain combines TRBV30 with TRBJ1-1; TRBD1 matches 9 bases. The read terminates 3 residues before the CDR3 end, so the remaining end is supplied by the germline J gene. There are 14 residues in the CDR3. Per the germline V gene, CDR1 is GTSNPN and CDR2 is SVGIG (reference sequence). V shed 5 bases and J 5 bases; nucleotides not matched to a gene: 9.

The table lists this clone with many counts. CDR3 DNA, as far as it was read: TGTGCCAGCAGTTTTTCGGGACAGGGTAGTATCGAG. Translated, it gives CASSFSGQGSIE. The complete CDR3 protein is CASSFSGQGSIEQYF. V is TRBV28 and J is TRBJ2-7; 9 bases are a match to TRBD1. Sequencing ends 3 residues short of the CDR3 end; the germline J gene provides the rest. The CDR3 consists of 15 residues. Per the germline V gene, CDR1 is MDHEN and CDR2 is SYDVKM. V shed 3 bases, J shed 6 bases, and the junction held 9 bases outside the gene matches.

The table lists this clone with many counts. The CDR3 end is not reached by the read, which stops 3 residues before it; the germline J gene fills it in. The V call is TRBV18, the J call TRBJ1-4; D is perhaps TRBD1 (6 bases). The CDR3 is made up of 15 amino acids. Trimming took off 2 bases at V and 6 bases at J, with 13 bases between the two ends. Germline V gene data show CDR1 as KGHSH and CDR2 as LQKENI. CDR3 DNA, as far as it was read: TGTGCCAGCTCACCATTCGACAGGAGTGATGAAAAA. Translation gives CASSPFDRSDEK. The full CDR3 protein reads CASSPFDRSDEKLFF.

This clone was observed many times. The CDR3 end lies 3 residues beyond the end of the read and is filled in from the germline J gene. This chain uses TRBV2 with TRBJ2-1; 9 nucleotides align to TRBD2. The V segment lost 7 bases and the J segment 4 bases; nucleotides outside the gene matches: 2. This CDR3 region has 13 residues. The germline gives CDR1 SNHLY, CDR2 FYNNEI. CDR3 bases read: TGTGCCAGCACCCTAGCGGGGTACAATGAG. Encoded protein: CASTLAGYNE. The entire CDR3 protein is CASTLAGYNEQFF.

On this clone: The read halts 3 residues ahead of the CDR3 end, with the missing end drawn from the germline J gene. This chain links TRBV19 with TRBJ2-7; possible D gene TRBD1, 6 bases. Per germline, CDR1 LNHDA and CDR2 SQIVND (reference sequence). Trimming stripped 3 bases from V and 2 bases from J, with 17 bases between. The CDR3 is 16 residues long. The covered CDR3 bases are TGTGCCAGTAGTATCCTTGGACAGTCAAGCCCCTACGAG. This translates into CASSILGQSSPYE. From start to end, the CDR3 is CASSILGQSSPYEQYF. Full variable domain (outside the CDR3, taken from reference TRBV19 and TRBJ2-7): DGGITQSPKYLFRKEGQNVTLSCEQNLNHDAMYWYRQDPGQGLRLIYYSQIVNDFQKGDIAEGYSVSREKKESFPLTVTSAQKNPTAFYLCASSILGQSSPYEQYFGPGTRLTVT.

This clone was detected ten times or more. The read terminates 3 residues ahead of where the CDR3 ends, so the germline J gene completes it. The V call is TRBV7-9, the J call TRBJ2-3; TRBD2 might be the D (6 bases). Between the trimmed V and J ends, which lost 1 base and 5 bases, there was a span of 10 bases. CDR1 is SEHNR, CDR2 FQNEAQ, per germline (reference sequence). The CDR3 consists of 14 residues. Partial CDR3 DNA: TGTGCCAGCAGCTTAGATCGGAGGGGAGATACG. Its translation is CASSLDRRGDT. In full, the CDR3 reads CASSLDRRGDTQYF.

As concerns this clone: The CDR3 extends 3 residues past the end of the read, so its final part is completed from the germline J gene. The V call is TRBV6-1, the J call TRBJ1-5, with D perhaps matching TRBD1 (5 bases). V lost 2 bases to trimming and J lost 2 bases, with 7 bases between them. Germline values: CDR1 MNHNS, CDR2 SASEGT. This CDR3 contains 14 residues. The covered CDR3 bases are TGTGCCAGCAGTGAACAGGGTGGCAATCAGCCC. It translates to CASSEQGGNQP. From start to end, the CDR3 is CASSEQGGNQPQHF.

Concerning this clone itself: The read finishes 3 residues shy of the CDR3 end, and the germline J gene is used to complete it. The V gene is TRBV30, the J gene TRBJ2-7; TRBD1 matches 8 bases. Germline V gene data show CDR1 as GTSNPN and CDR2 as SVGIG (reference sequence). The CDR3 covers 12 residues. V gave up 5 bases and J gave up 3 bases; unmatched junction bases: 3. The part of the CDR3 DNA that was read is TGTGCCTGGCAGACAGGGGACTACGAG. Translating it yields CAWQTGDYE. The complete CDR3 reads CAWQTGDYEQYF.

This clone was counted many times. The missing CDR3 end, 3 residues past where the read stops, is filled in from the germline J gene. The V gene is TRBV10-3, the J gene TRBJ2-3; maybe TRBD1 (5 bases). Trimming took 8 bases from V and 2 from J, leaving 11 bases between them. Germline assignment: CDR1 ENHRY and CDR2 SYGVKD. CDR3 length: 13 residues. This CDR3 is CAIGAVVTDTQYF. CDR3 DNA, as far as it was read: TGTGCCATCGGGGCGGTGGTCACAGATACG.

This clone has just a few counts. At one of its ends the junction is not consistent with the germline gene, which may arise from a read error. The DNA read from the CDR3 is TGTGCTAGCAGTGGGGGACAGGGCAAACAAGAGACC. Protein sequence: CASSGGQGKQET. The entire CDR3 sequence reads CASSGGQGKQETQYF. The chain links TRBV7-7 to TRBJ2-5, with 9 positions matching TRBD1. The read ends 3 residues before the CDR3 terminus; that terminus is restored from the germline J gene. Per the germline V gene, CDR1 is SSHAT and CDR2 is FNYEAQ (reference sequence). This CDR3 is built from 15 residues.

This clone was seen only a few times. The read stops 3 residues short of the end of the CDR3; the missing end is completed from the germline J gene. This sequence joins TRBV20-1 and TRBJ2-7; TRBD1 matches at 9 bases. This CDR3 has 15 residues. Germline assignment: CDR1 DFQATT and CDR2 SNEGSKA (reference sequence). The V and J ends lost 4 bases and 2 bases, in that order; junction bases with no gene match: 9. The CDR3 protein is CSATILDRGTYEQYF. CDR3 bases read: TGCAGTGCTACCATCCTGGACAGGGGAACCTACGAG.

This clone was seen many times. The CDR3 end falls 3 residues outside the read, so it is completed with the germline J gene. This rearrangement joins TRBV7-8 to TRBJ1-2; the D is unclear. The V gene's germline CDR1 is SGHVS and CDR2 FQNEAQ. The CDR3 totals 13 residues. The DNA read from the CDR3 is TGTGCCAGCAGCAACCTAGCTCCTGGGGGC. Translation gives CASSNLAPGG. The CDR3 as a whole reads CASSNLAPGGYTF.

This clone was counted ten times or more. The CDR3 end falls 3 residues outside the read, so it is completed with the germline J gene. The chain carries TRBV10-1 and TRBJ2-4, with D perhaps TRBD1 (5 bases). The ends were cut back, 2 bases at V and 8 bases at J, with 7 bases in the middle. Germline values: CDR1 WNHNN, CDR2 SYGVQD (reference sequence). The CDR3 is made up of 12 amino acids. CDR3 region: CASSETGDIQYF. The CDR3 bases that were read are TGCGCCAGCAGTGAGACAGGTGACATT.

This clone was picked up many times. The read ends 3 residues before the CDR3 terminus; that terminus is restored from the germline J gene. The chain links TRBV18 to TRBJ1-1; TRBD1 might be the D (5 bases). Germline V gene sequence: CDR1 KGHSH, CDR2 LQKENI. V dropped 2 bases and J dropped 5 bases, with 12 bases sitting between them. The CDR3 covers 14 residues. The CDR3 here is CASSPGHPGTEAFF. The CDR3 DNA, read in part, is TGTGCCAGCTCACCAGGACACCCGGGAACTGAA.